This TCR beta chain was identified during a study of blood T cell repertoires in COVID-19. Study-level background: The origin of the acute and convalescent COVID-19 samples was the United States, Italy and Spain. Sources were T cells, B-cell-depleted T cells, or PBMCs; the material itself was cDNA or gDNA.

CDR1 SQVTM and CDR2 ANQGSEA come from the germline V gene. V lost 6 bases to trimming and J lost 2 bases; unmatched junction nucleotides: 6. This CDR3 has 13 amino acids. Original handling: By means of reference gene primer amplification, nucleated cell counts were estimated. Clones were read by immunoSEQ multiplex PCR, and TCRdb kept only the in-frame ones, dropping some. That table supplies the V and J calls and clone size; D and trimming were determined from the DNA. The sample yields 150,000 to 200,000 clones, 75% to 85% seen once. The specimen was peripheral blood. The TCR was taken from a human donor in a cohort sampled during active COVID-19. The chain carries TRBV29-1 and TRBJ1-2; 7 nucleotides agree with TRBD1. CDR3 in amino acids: CSVERTGNYGYTF. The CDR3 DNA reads TGCAGCGTAGAGAGGACAGGCAACTATGGCTACACCTTC.